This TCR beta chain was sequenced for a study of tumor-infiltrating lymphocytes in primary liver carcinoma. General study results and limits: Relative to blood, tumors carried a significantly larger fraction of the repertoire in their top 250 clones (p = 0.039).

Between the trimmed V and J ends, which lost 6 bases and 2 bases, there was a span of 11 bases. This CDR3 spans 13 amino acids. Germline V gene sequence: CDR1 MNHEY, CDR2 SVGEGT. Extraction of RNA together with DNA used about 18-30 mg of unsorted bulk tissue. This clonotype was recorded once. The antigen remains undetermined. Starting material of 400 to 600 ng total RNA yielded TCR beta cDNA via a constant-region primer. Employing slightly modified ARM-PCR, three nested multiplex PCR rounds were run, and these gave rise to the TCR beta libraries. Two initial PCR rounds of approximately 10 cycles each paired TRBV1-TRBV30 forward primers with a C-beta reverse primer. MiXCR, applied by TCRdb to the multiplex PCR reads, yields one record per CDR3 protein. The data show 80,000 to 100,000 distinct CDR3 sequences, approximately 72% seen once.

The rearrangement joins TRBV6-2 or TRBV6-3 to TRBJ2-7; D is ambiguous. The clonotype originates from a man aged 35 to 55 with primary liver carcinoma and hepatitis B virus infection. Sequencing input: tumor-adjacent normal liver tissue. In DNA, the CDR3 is TGTGCCAGCAGCTTGGTTCCTCCCTACGAGCAGTACTTC. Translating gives CASSLVPPYEQYF.